Each of the 25 T cell receptor beta chains below was sequenced from the same sample in a study of T cell responses to AZD1222 COVID-19 vaccine. Measured with immunoSEQ multiplex PCR; TCRdb has only the in-frame clones, and not every one. The data contain some 130,000 clones, approximately 91% of them singletons. Sequenced material: peripheral blood, taken 28 days after the second AZD1222 dose. The receptors were gathered from an adult who received the AZD1222 COVID-19 vaccine.

The count of this clone is one. The sample contains more than one DNA sequence encoding this CDR3. V gene TRBV9 combines with J gene TRBJ2-3; 8 bases are shared with TRBD2. The germline gives CDR1 SGDLS, CDR2 YYNGEE. V was pared by 0 bases and J by 5 bases, with 5 bases of the junction left unmatched. CDR3 length equals 15 residues. CDR3 residues: CASSVEGLAGDTQYF. The CDR3 DNA follows: TGTGCCAGCAGCGTAGAGGGTCTAGCGGGAGATACGCAGTATTTT.

V usage is TRBV27 and J usage is TRBJ2-7; D remains ambiguous. The germline V gene encodes CDR1 MNHEY and CDR2 SMNVEV (reference sequence). CDR3 size: 16 residues. V was clipped by 5 bases and J by 3 bases, with 20 bases between them. The CDR3 nucleotides read TGTGCCAGCAGTCCGTTGACCCGGATGGGGATCTACGAGCAGTACTTC. Translated: CASSPLTRMGIYEQYF.

The chain has TRBV5-6 and TRBJ2-7; D is unclear. This CDR3 is 14 amino acids long. CDR1 and CDR2 from the germline V gene are SGHDT and YYEEEE. Trimming cost V 0 bases and J 5 bases, with 12 bases left between them. CDR3 DNA: TGTGCCAGCAGCTTGGGTAGGGAATCGGACGAGCAGTACTTC. It codes for CASSLGRESDEQYF. The full variable domain, in which reference TRBV5-6 and TRBJ2-7 provide the parts outside the CDR3, is DAGVTQSPTHLIKTRGQQVTLRCSPKSGHDTVSWYQQALGQGPQFIFQYYEEEERQRGNFPDRFSGHQFPNYSSELNVNALLLGDSALYLCASSLGRESDEQYFGPGTRLTVT.

This chain uses TRBV4-2 with TRBJ2-3; tentative D call: TRBD2 (7 bases). This CDR3 comprises 15 residues. V lost 2 bases to trimming and J lost 4 bases, with 13 bases between them. Germline loops: CDR1 LGHNA, CDR2 YNFKEQ. The CDR3 protein is CASSQFAGAADTQYF. The CDR3 DNA sequence: TGTGCCAGCAGCCAATTTGCGGGGGCGGCAGATACGCAGTATTTT.

This clone appeared a few times. Additional DNA sequences in this sample encode the identical CDR3. J is TRBJ2-2 and V is TRBV5-1, with TRBD1 matching 7 bases. With V trimmed by 1 base and J by 2 bases, 8 bases remained unmatched. The CDR3 is 17 amino acids. Germline V gene data show CDR1 as SGHRS and CDR2 as YFSETQ. The CDR3 DNA reads TGCGCCAGCAGCTTGAAAAGGACAGGAGGTAACACCGGGGAGCTGTTTTTT. It yields the protein CASSLKRTGGNTGELFF.

The chain uses TRBV19 and TRBJ2-7; 9 bases align to TRBD1. The V gene end was trimmed by 4 bases and the J gene end by 2 bases; junction bases not matched to a gene: 12. Germline V gene sequence: CDR1 LNHDA, CDR2 SQIVND (reference sequence). The CDR3 length is 17 residues. CDR3 sequence reads: CASSTRPGTGTAYEQYF. Written as DNA, the CDR3 is TGTGCCAGTAGTACACGTCCCGGGACAGGGACGGCCTACGAGCAGTACTTC.

The chain has TRBV5-4 and TRBJ2-7; no clear D gene. The germline V and J ends were trimmed by 0 bases and 5 bases, with 12 bases remaining between them. The CDR3 has 14 residues. In germline, CDR1 is SGHNT, CDR2 YYREEE (reference sequence). The CDR3 spells CASSLEVHQNEQYF. The DNA of the CDR3 is TGTGCCAGCAGCTTGGAGGTCCATCAGAACGAGCAGTACTTC.

The V gene is TRBV28, the J gene TRBJ1-2, with TRBD1 as a possible D gene (6 bases). Trimming removed 10 bases from V and 4 bases from J, with 13 bases in between. This CDR3 comprises 12 residues. The V gene's germline CDR1 is MDHEN and CDR2 SYDVKM. The CDR3 DNA follows: TGTGCCATCCGAGGGGGGCTCTATGGCTACACCTTC. It yields the protein CAIRGGLYGYTF.

This clone appeared a single time. The V and J genes are TRBV30 and TRBJ2-1; no clear D gene. The CDR3 runs 14 residues. V was pared by 4 bases and J by 3 bases, with 13 bases between. Germline V gene data show CDR1 as GTSNPN and CDR2 as SVGIG (reference sequence). CDR3 nucleotide sequence: TGTGCCTGGACGCGGAACTCACGCTACAATGAGCAGTTCTTC. This sequence encodes CAWTRNSRYNEQFF.

The gene calls are TRBV5-4 and TRBJ1-1, with 7 bases identical to TRBD1. In germline, CDR1 is SGHNT, CDR2 YYREEE (reference sequence). Trimming removed 3 bases from V and 10 bases from J; junction bases left unmatched: 9. The CDR3 is 13 residues long. In DNA form, the CDR3 reads TGTGCCAGCAGCTCCCTTGGGACAGCAAGAGCTTTCTTT. Translation: CASSSLGTARAFF.

The chain joins TRBV7-3 to TRBJ2-1, with a weak D call TRBD1 (6 bases). The CDR3 is 14 residues long. The V gene lost 4 bases and the J gene lost 9 bases, with 16 bases spanning the gap. Germline-derived CDR1 and CDR2 are SGHTA and FQGTGA. The CDR3: CASSSFGGPSEQFF. CDR3 sequence (DNA): TGTGCCAGCAGCTCCTTTGGGGGCCCCAGTGAGCAGTTCTTC. The full variable domain, its missing parts supplied by reference TRBV7-3 and TRBJ2-1, is GAGVSQTPSNKVTEKGKYVELRCDPISGHTALYWYRQSLGQGPEFLIYFQGTGAADDSGLPNDRFFAVRPEGSVSTLKIQRTERGDSAVYLCASSSFGGPSEQFFGPGTRLTVL.

This chain links TRBV2 with TRBJ2-1; tentatively, D is TRBD1 (6 bases). The CDR3 sequence is 14 residues long. Germline V gene lookup returns CDR1 SNHLY and CDR2 FYNNEI. Trimming left V 6 bases short and J 5 bases short, with 14 bases between. This CDR3 is CASRRTAGHNEQFF. The CDR3 bases are TGTGCCAGCAGAAGGACAGCAGGGCACAATGAGCAGTTCTTC.

This sequence joins TRBV28 and TRBJ1-3, with 7 bases identical to TRBD1. Germline V lookup: CDR1 MDHEN, CDR2 SYDVKM. This CDR3 spans 18 amino acids. The trim removed 6 bases at V and 3 bases at J, leaving 17 bases unmatched. CDR3 region: CASSTDSIPRQGGNTIYF. In DNA form, the CDR3 reads TGTGCCAGCAGCACGGATTCAATCCCGCGACAGGGTGGAAACACCATATATTTT.

This rearrangement joins TRBV5-1 to TRBJ1-3; TRBD1 is a possible D gene (5 bases). Germline lookup yields CDR1 SGHRS and CDR2 YFSETQ. The CDR3 length is 15 residues. Trimming removed 0 bases at V and 7 bases at J, with 14 bases between. The DNA of the CDR3 is TGCGCCAGCAGCTTGGCTGGGCAGGGTGGGAACACCATATATTTT. This codes for CASSLAGQGGNTIYF.

The V gene is TRBV10-3, the J gene TRBJ1-1, with 10 bases that match TRBD1. The CDR3 runs to 16 residues. The trim removed 5 bases at V and 10 bases at J, leaving 16 bases unmatched. Germline V lookup: CDR1 ENHRY, CDR2 SYGVKD. The CDR3 nucleotides read TGTGCCATCAGTCCCCGACGGGACAGGGGTAACTCGGTAGCTTTCTTT. This gives the protein CAISPRRDRGNSVAFF.

The rearrangement links TRBV6-5 to TRBJ2-1, with TRBD2 identical over 10 bases. This CDR3 spans 13 amino acids. CDR1 is MNHEY, CDR2 SVGAGI, per germline. J gave up 10 bases and V 7 bases, and 7 bases lay outside the gene matches. The CDR3 nucleotides read TGTGCCAGCAAGGGACTAGCGCCCTACGAGCAGTTCTTC. Translated, it gives CASKGLAPYEQFF.

The chain recombines TRBV19 with TRBJ2-2; no clear D gene. The V and J ends lost 3 bases and 8 bases respectively, with 16 bases between them. The CDR3 loop spans 15 amino acids. Germline V lookup: CDR1 LNHDA, CDR2 SQIVND (reference sequence). CDR3 bases: TGTGCCAGTAGTATCTATCTCCATCTGGGGGGGGAGCTGTTTTTT. It specifies CASSIYLHLGGELFF.

The count of this clone is one. V gene TRBV5-1 combines with J gene TRBJ1-4, with D perhaps TRBD1 (6 bases). Germline V lookup: CDR1 SGHRS, CDR2 YFSETQ. Between the trimmed V and J ends, which lost 4 bases and 4 bases, there was a span of 11 bases. This CDR3 has 14 residues. The CDR3 region is CASSPDRYNEKLFF. CDR3 nucleotide sequence: TGCGCCAGCAGCCCCGACAGGTATAATGAAAAACTGTTTTTT.

V gene TRBV30 combines with J gene TRBJ1-1; D is unclear. Germline lookup yields CDR1 GTSNPN and CDR2 SVGIG (reference sequence). Trimming left V 4 bases short and J 0 bases short, with 9 bases between. This CDR3 is built from 13 residues. CDR3 sequence reads: CAWKKQLNTEAFF. DNA for the CDR3: TGTGCCTGGAAGAAACAGTTGAACACTGAAGCTTTCTTT.

This clone was observed once. This chain joins TRBV5-5 and TRBJ1-5; D gene uncertain. V lost 0 bases and J lost 0, with 7 bases in between. The CDR3 contains 15 residues. Per germline, CDR1 SGHKS and CDR2 YYEKEE (reference sequence). The CDR3 bases are TGTGCCAGCAGCTTGGGTGGGATTAGCAATCAGCCCCAGCATTTT. Its protein product is CASSLGGISNQPQHF.

The chain recombines TRBV4-2 with TRBJ2-7; tentative D call: TRBD2 (6 bases). The CDR3 is 15 residues long. Trimming removed 0 bases at V and 6 bases at J, with 15 bases between. Germline CDR1 and CDR2: LGHNA and YNFKEQ. CDR3 region: CASSQEDRQAGEQYF. The CDR3 nucleotides are TGTGCCAGCAGCCAAGAAGACCGACAAGCGGGCGAGCAGTACTTC.

This clone was picked up one time. V gene TRBV21-1 combines with J gene TRBJ2-5. TRBV21-1 is termed a pseudogene. The CDR3 is 15 amino acids. The CDR3 region is CASSLEGQPQETQYF. CDR3 nucleotide sequence: TGTGCCAGCAGCCTTGAAGGGCAACCCCAAGAGACCCAGTACTTC.

The rearrangement uses TRBV11-2 and TRBJ2-7; D uncertain. The CDR3 is made up of 17 amino acids. Per the germline V gene, CDR1 is SGHAT and CDR2 is FQNNGV. Trimming cost V 0 bases and J 2 bases, with 17 bases left between them. This CDR3 reads CASSLDGMGSTPYEQYF. CDR3 in DNA: TGTGCCAGCAGCTTAGATGGGATGGGCAGTACTCCCTACGAGCAGTACTTC.

The rearrangement joins TRBV12-5 to TRBJ2-7, with D tentatively TRBD1 (6 bases). Germline V lookup: CDR1 LGHNT, CDR2 FRNRAP. V dropped 5 bases and J dropped 3 bases, with 17 bases sitting between them. CDR3 length: 15 amino acids. CDR3 nucleotides: TGTGCTAGTGGTGCGCCCGGGACACTCAACTACGAGCAGTACTTC. It encodes CASGAPGTLNYEQYF.

The chain has TRBV5-1 and TRBJ1-3; a weak D match, TRBD1 (5 bases). The CDR3 covers 17 residues. From germline, CDR1 is SGHRS and CDR2 YFSETQ. The V and J ends lost 0 bases and 0 bases respectively, with 13 bases between them. The CDR3 nucleotides read TGCGCCAGCAGCTTGGGAATGGCGGGGCTCTCTGGAAACACCATATATTTT. It translates to CASSLGMAGLSGNTIYF.